This entry lists 21 T cell receptor beta chains sequenced from one sample in a study of T cells after somatic rescue of genetic block. Using immunoSEQ multiplex PCR, the repertoire was profiled, and TCRdb retains in-frame clones only, with some absent. This sample has roughly 70,000 clones, with roughly nine tenths found just once. Sequencing was performed on peripheral blood mononuclear cells (PBMCs). The receptors come from a man aged 35-49 years.

The V call is TRBV6-1, the J call TRBJ1-1; the D gene is possibly TRBD1 (5 bases). This CDR3 spans 14 amino acids. Looked up from germline, CDR1 is MNHNS and CDR2 is SASEGT. Trimming shortened V by 2 bases and J by 7 bases, and 14 bases separated the two germline ends. CDR3 nucleotides: TGTGCCAGCAGTGAAAACGCAGGGCGCCATGAAGCTTTCTTT. This translates into CASSENAGRHEAFF.

This rearrangement joins TRBV6-1 to TRBJ2-2; TRBD2 aligns across 7 bases. In germline, CDR1 is MNHNS, CDR2 SASEGT. V shed 7 bases and J 6 bases; nucleotides not matched to a gene: 5. The CDR3 is 13 amino acids. The CDR3 loop is CASTERGAGELFF. The CDR3 DNA follows: TGTGCCAGCACCGAGCGGGGTGCCGGGGAGCTGTTTTTT.

The rearrangement links TRBV19 to TRBJ2-7; 12 bases align to TRBD2. The junction had 1 base not matched to a gene; V was cut back by 4 bases and J by 6 bases. This CDR3 region has 13 residues. The germline gives CDR1 LNHDA, CDR2 SQIVND (reference sequence). CDR3 sequence: CASSTGLAGEQYF. DNA for the CDR3: TGTGCCAGTAGTACGGGACTAGCGGGCGAGCAGTACTTC.

This clone was seen once. The rearrangement links TRBV4-2 to TRBJ2-2; no reliable D call. With 3 bases removed from V and 8 bases from J, the gap between germline ends came to 4 bases. CDR3 length: 11 amino acids. Germline CDR1 is LGHNA and CDR2 is YNFKEQ. CDR3: CASSQEGELFF. The CDR3 nucleotides are TGTGCCAGCAGCCAGGAGGGGGAGCTGTTTTTT.

The chain couples TRBV7-9 to TRBJ2-7; D remains ambiguous. Germline lookup yields CDR1 SEHNR and CDR2 FQNEAQ (reference sequence). The ends were cut back, 2 bases at V and 4 bases at J, with 6 bases in the middle. The CDR3 consists of 12 residues. Here the CDR3 DNA reads TGTGCCAGCAGCTTAACCTCTTACGAGCAGTACTTC. It is translated as CASSLTSYEQYF. The whole variable domain, filled in from reference TRBV7-9 and TRBJ2-7, reads DTGVSQNPRHKITKRGQNVTFRCDPISEHNRLYWYRQTLGQGPEFLTYFQNEAQLEKSRLLSDRFSAERPKGSFSTLEIQRTEQGDSAMYLCASSLTSYEQYFGPGTRLTVT.

This clone appeared a single time. The J gene is TRBJ1-2, the V gene TRBV6-1; the match to TRBD1 covers 8 bases. The CDR3 runs 14 residues. J gave up 1 base and V 7 bases, and 5 bases lay outside the gene matches. Germline CDR1 reads MNHNS; CDR2 reads SASEGT. CDR3 sequence: CASTRDRSNYGYTF. In DNA form, the CDR3 reads TGTGCCAGCACCCGGGACAGGAGTAACTATGGCTACACCTTC.

The chain employs TRBV29-1 and TRBJ2-2; 8 nucleotides agree with TRBD1. Germline V gene data show CDR1 as SQVTM and CDR2 as ANQGSEA. The CDR3 extends over 18 amino acids. Trimming cost V 4 bases and J 0 bases; bases outside gene matches: 13. The CDR3 region has the DNA TGCAGCGTTGTCGGGAAGGGGACAGGACGGCCGAACACCGGGGAGCTGTTTTTT. Amino acid sequence: CSVVGKGTGRPNTGELFF.

The chain links TRBV5-5 to TRBJ2-4, with 10 bases lining up with TRBD1. After removal of 4 bases from V and 0 bases from J, the junction contained 10 bases not matched to a gene. The CDR3 length is 18 residues. From germline, CDR1 is SGHKS and CDR2 YYEKEE (reference sequence). CDR3 residues: CASSPGQGEGLAKNIQYF. As DNA, the CDR3 is TGTGCCAGCAGCCCTGGACAGGGGGAAGGACTAGCCAAAAACATTCAGTACTTC.

The genes are TRBV25-1 and TRBJ1-6; TRBD1 is a possible D gene (6 bases). V lost 6 bases to trimming and J lost 7 bases, with 10 bases between them. The germline V gene encodes CDR1 MGHDK and CDR2 SYGVNS. The CDR3 is 13 residues long. CDR3 region: CASRRTENSPLHF. The CDR3 bases are TGTGCCAGCAGACGGACAGAGAATTCACCCCTCCACTTT.

The rearrangement uses TRBV28 and TRBJ2-5; D perhaps matches TRBD2 (6 bases). CDR3 size: 15 residues. Trimming removed 6 bases at V and 5 bases at J, with 19 bases between. Germline loops: CDR1 MDHEN, CDR2 SYDVKM. CDR3 sequence reads: CASRTLGGWGETQYF. CDR3 DNA sequence: TGTGCCAGCAGAACTTTGGGGGGTTGGGGGGAGACCCAGTACTTC.

This chain uses TRBV29-1 with TRBJ1-2; TRBD1 matches at 9 bases. This CDR3 region has 13 residues. Unmatched junction bases numbered 4, after V lost 4 bases and J lost 4 bases. CDR1 and CDR2 from the germline V gene are SQVTM and ANQGSEA. The CDR3, as DNA: TGCAGCGTTGGGACAGGGGTTGGCTATGGCTACACCTTC. Translation: CSVGTGVGYGYTF.

The rearrangement joins TRBV2 to TRBJ1-6; D remains unclear. The V end lost 0 bases, the J end lost 8 bases, and 2 bases lay between the germline ends. The CDR3 is 12 residues long. The germline gives CDR1 SNHLY, CDR2 FYNNEI. The CDR3 reads CASSEAYSPLHF. CDR3 coding DNA: TGTGCCAGCAGTGAAGCTTATTCACCCCTCCACTTT.

This clone was counted only a few times. The chain is built from TRBV19 and TRBJ1-1; 10 bases line up with TRBD1. Germline CDR1 reads LNHDA; CDR2 reads SQIVND (reference sequence). The CDR3 is made up of 13 amino acids. Unmatched junction bases numbered 2, after V lost 6 bases and J lost 4 bases. DNA for the CDR3: TGTGCCAGTAGCAGGGACAGGGGCACTGAAGCTTTCTTT. It translates to CASSRDRGTEAFF.

This chain joins TRBV6-5 and TRBJ2-5; D may be TRBD1 (6 bases). The germline CDR1 and CDR2 sequences are MNHEY and SVGAGI. The CDR3 runs 14 residues. Trimming cost V 1 base and J 5 bases, with 11 bases left between them. CDR3 bases: TGTGCCAGCAGTTACTTCAGGGGCAGGGAGACCCAGTACTTC. Protein: CASSYFRGRETQYF.

This clone turned up a few times. The J gene is TRBJ1-1, the V gene TRBV10-3; D not certain. The germline V gene encodes CDR1 ENHRY and CDR2 SYGVKD. This CDR3 region has 13 residues. Trimming removed 0 bases from V and 1 base from J, with 3 bases in between. CDR3 sequence (DNA): TGTGCCATCAGTGAGTCCGGGAACACTGAAGCTTTCTTT. It is translated as CAISESGNTEAFF.

The chain employs TRBV28 and TRBJ2-7, with D possibly matching TRBD2 (6 bases). The CDR3 spans 12 residues. The V gene's germline CDR1 is MDHEN and CDR2 SYDVKM. V lost 6 bases, J lost 8 bases, and 14 bases lay in between. The CDR3 loop is CASRGEADKQYF. The CDR3 DNA sequence: TGTGCCAGCAGAGGGGAGGCGGATAAGCAGTACTTC.

The genes are TRBV19 and TRBJ2-7; 8 nucleotides align to TRBD2. The J segment lost 0 bases and the V segment lost 6 bases, leaving 7 bases of the junction unmatched. Germline V gives CDR1 LNHDA, CDR2 SQIVND (reference sequence). The CDR3 loop spans 15 amino acids. CDR3 sequence: CASRLAGLYSYEQYF. The CDR3 region has the DNA TGTGCCAGTAGGTTAGCGGGGCTGTACTCCTACGAGCAGTACTTC.

The chain carries TRBV6-1 and TRBJ2-1; D call uncertain. The CDR3 contains 16 residues. Trimming removed 3 bases at V and 0 bases at J, with 12 bases between. Germline CDR1 MNHNS, CDR2 SASEGT. The CDR3 protein is CASSDDFGSSYNEQFF. In DNA, the CDR3 is TGTGCCAGCAGTGATGACTTCGGAAGCTCCTACAATGAGCAGTTCTTC.

The gene calls are TRBV19 and TRBJ1-3; no reliable D call. Germline CDR1 LNHDA, CDR2 SQIVND (reference sequence). Trimming stripped 2 bases from V and 5 bases from J, with 10 bases between. This CDR3 comprises 14 residues. Here the CDR3 reads CASSIRGERNTIYF. CDR3 in DNA: TGTGCCAGTAGTATACGGGGAGAAAGAAACACCATATATTTT.

This clone was observed a few times. The CDR3 DNA reads as TGCAGCGTTGGGGGGCTTTCCTACGAGCAGTACTTC. Amino acid sequence: CSVGGLSYEQYF. This chain links TRBV29-1 with TRBJ2-7, with D possibly TRBD1 on 6 matching bases. The CDR3 is 12 residues long. Germline CDR1 reads SQVTM; CDR2 reads ANQGSEA. Trimming left V 4 bases short and J 1 base short, with 8 bases between.

The chain joins TRBV11-2 to TRBJ2-2; D remains ambiguous. Germline lookup yields CDR1 SGHAT and CDR2 FQNNGV. CDR3 size: 15 residues. V gave up 5 bases and J gave up 0 bases, with 10 bases separating them. For the CDR3, the DNA is TGTGCCAGCAGCCCCCGGTTCGCGAACACCGGGGAGCTGTTTTTT. Protein sequence: CASSPRFANTGELFF.